This T cell receptor (beta chain) came from a study of OX40 agonist ivuxolimab in advanced cancers. Study background: At 0.01 to 10 mg/kg, ivuxolimab was administered intravenously to patients every 2 weeks. The study reported partial responses in three patients: one hepatocellular carcinoma, two cutaneous melanoma. Study findings and constraints: Certain nonresponders additionally had low normalized T-cell clonal expansion.

As concerns this clone: Its antigen is undetermined.

The CDR3 consists of 15 residues. CDR1 is MRHNA and CDR2 is SNTAGT in the germline V gene. With 8 bases removed from V and 5 bases from J, the gap between germline ends came to 21 bases. Clones were sequenced by immunoSEQ multiplex PCR, and TCRdb holds only the in-frame ones, with some missing. Of 60,000 to 70,000 clones in the sample, 86% were seen once. The source material was CD4+ or CD8+ T cells sorted from blood, sampled in a trial of the OX40 agonist ivuxolimab. This TCR was sampled from an adult with an advanced solid tumor such as melanoma, head and neck, liver or kidney cancer. The chain joins TRBV6-4 to TRBJ1-1, with D perhaps matching TRBD1 (6 bases). The CDR3: CASSKDMGARTEAFF. CDR3 DNA sequence: TGTGCCAGCTCTAAGGACATGGGGGCTCGGACTGAAGCTTTCTTT.